This T cell receptor (beta chain) was retrieved from a study of T cell repertoires in cytomegalovirus infection. Study-level findings and limits: The study found HLA-C-restricted CMV-specific TCR beta clonotypes dominating the ex vivo response.

Each CDR3 protein is one row after TCRdb ran MiXCR on the reads. The data contain 300,000 to 400,000 distinct CDR3 sequences, roughly 25% of them seen just once; the ten biggest clones take up 10% to 15%. V was pared by 6 bases and J by 3 bases, with 21 bases between. The length of the CDR3 is 17 residues. CDR1 is MNHNY and CDR2 is SVGAGI in the germline V gene (reference sequence). A note on this clonotype: The antigen is undetermined.

The chain uses TRBV6-6 and TRBJ1-3; D gene unclear. The sequence derives from a human donor in good health (CMV status not recorded). Some clones in this sample may be carry-over from other donors' samples. The sample was cultured PBMCs, taken from culture after CMV antigen stimulation. In DNA, the CDR3 is TGTGCCAGCAGCCCGGTCTTGCGGCCCGTTTATGGAAACACCATATATTTT. It encodes CASSPVLRPVYGNTIYF.